The 25 T cell receptor beta chains given below trace back to one sample, sequenced in a study of cytomegalovirus exposure and HLA in healthy donors. The PCR was carried out with 60 Vbeta primers and 13 Jbeta primers. Method: immunoSEQ multiplex PCR; TCRdb's copy keeps in-frame clones and lacks some. The sample includes about 160,000 clones, around 83% of them seen just once. Sample: PBMCs. Receptors were obtained from a man in his fifties or sixties in good health and CMV-seropositive.

For this clone: A junction end diverges from the germline sequence, so it may reflect a read error. The chain uses TRBV7-9 and TRBJ1-2; D remains ambiguous. This CDR3 is built from 12 residues. Germline values: CDR1 SEHNR, CDR2 FQNEAQ (reference sequence). Here the CDR3 DNA reads TGTGCCAGCAGCGAAGAGGAGACCGGCCGCGCCTTC. It yields the protein CASSEEETGRAF.

The rearrangement links TRBV5-4 to TRBJ2-1; possibly TRBD1 for D (6 bases). The germline V gene encodes CDR1 SGHNT and CDR2 YYREEE (reference sequence). The CDR3 runs to 13 residues. The V gene lost 0 bases and the J gene lost 9 bases, with 10 bases spanning the gap. CDR3 in DNA: TGTGCCAGCAGCTTGGGGCAGGGGTTTGAGCAGTTCTTC. Its protein is CASSLGQGFEQFF.

The rearrangement links TRBV30 to TRBJ1-4; 7 nucleotides align to TRBD1. There are 14 residues in the CDR3. V trimming: 3 bases; J trimming: 5 bases; junction bases outside the gene matches: 6. Germline CDR1 and CDR2: GTSNPN and SVGIG (reference sequence). Here the CDR3 reads CAWSGGQKNEKLFF. As DNA, the CDR3 is TGTGCCTGGAGCGGGGGACAGAAGAATGAAAAACTGTTTTTT.

The V call is TRBV9, the J call TRBJ2-6; 10 bases line up with TRBD1. CDR3 length equals 17 residues. J gave up 1 base and V 4 bases, and 5 bases lay outside the gene matches. Germline CDR1 and CDR2: SGDLS and YYNGEE. The CDR3 spells CASSTGTGVSGANVLTF. CDR3 DNA sequence: TGTGCCAGCAGCACCGGGACAGGGGTATCTGGGGCCAACGTCCTGACTTTC.

The chain is built from TRBV5-1 and TRBJ2-1, with 9 nucleotides matching TRBD1. The CDR3 extends over 15 amino acids. V lost 4 bases to trimming and J lost 6 bases; unmatched junction nucleotides: 8. The V gene's germline CDR1 is SGHRS and CDR2 YFSETQ. CDR3 sequence (DNA): TGCGCCAGCAGCCTGGACAGGGGAATGGGCAATGAGCAGTTCTTC. It translates to CASSLDRGMGNEQFF.

This clone was seen just once. Germline is not matched at one junction end, which may reflect a read error. The chain couples TRBV7-2 to TRBJ2-7; 9 nucleotides agree with TRBD1. The CDR3 spans 15 residues. Germline CDR1 is SGHTA and CDR2 is FQGNSA. The CDR3 sequence: CASSLVVQGAYGQYF. CDR3 sequence (DNA): TGTGCCAGCAGCTTAGTAGTACAGGGGGCCTACGGGCAGTACTTC. Supplemented by reference TRBV7-2 and TRBJ2-7, the full variable domain reads GAGVSQSPSNKVTEKGKDVELRCDPISGHTALYWYRQSLGQGLEFLIYFQGNSAPDKSGLPSDRFSAERTGGSVSTLTIQRTQQEDSAVYLCASSLVVQGAYGQYFGPGTRLTVT.

J is TRBJ2-7 and V is TRBV2; D is uncertain. V was pared by 3 bases and J by 2 bases, with 14 bases between. Germline V gene sequence: CDR1 SNHLY, CDR2 FYNNEI. The CDR3 consists of 15 residues. Here the CDR3 reads CASSELRVVAYEQYF. The CDR3 bases are TGTGCCAGCAGTGAGCTGAGAGTAGTAGCCTACGAGCAGTACTTC.

This clone was found a few times. The chain is built from TRBV5-1 and TRBJ1-1; no firm D call. Germline V gene sequence: CDR1 SGHRS, CDR2 YFSETQ. V lost 6 bases to trimming and J lost 8 bases, with 11 bases between them. The CDR3 has 11 amino acids. The CDR3 DNA reads as TGCGCCAGCACCGGGGAGACCGAAGCTTTCTTT. It encodes CASTGETEAFF.

This chain links TRBV28 with TRBJ2-3, with D maybe TRBD1 (6 bases). CDR1 and CDR2 from the germline V gene are MDHEN and SYDVKM. The CDR3 is 14 amino acids. V was trimmed by 2 bases and J by 1 base, leaving 7 bases between them. CDR3 residues: CASSLGQRTDTQYF. CDR3 in DNA: TGTGCCAGCAGTTTAGGACAGCGCACAGATACGCAGTATTTT.

V and J are TRBV28 and TRBJ2-7; 9 positions agree with TRBD2. CDR1 and CDR2 from the germline V gene are MDHEN and SYDVKM. J was trimmed by 2 bases and V by 5 bases; bases with no gene match: 10. This CDR3 has 16 amino acids. For the CDR3, the DNA is TGTGCCAGCAGTCCCTTTGGGCTAGCGGGGACCTACGAGCAGTACTTC. Translated: CASSPFGLAGTYEQYF.

For this clone: Because the CDR3's place on the DNA is in doubt, the DNA is left out and the CDR3 is given as listed by TCRdb. This chain connects TRBV5-5 to TRBJ1-6. The germline V gene has CDR1 SGHKS and CDR2 YYEKEE (reference sequence). The CDR3 sequence runs 18 residues, both termini included. The CDR3 here is CASSFLWVRGGDYSPLHF.

V gene TRBV9 combines with J gene TRBJ2-7; D possibly corresponds to TRBD2 (6 bases). There are 14 residues in the CDR3. The germline V gene has CDR1 SGDLS and CDR2 YYNGEE. V was clipped by 3 bases and J by 0 bases, with 10 bases between them. DNA for the CDR3: TGTGCCAGCAGCGCAATGACTAGCTCCTACGAGCAGTACTTC. This encodes CASSAMTSSYEQYF.

The chain couples TRBV28 to TRBJ2-6, with D perhaps matching TRBD2 (5 bases). Germline CDR1 is MDHEN and CDR2 is SYDVKM. V lost 3 bases to trimming and J lost 0 bases, with 9 bases between them. The CDR3 has 16 amino acids. CDR3 bases: TGTGCCAGCAGTTTTTCGGGGTACTCTGGGGCCAACGTCCTGACTTTC. Translating it yields CASSFSGYSGANVLTF.

To note about this clone: This same CDR3 is encoded by further DNA sequences in the sample. This chain connects TRBV5-1 to TRBJ2-3; D might be TRBD2 (6 bases). CDR3 length equals 14 residues. Germline V gene sequence: CDR1 SGHRS, CDR2 YFSETQ. The germline V and J ends were trimmed by 7 bases and 0 bases, with 12 bases remaining between them. In DNA form, the CDR3 reads TGCGCCAGCTCCAGCAGCGGGAGCACAGATACGCAGTATTTT. Translating gives CASSSSGSTDTQYF.

The chain carries TRBV7-2 and TRBJ2-3; TRBD1 agrees at 8 bases. Germline CDR1 is SGHTA and CDR2 is FQGNSA. The CDR3 loop spans 14 amino acids. J gave up 6 bases and V 5 bases, and 7 bases lay outside the gene matches. The CDR3, as DNA: TGTGCCAGCAGCCCCAGGACAGGGCCCGATACGCAGTATTTT. Translation gives CASSPRTGPDTQYF.

The chain uses TRBV7-2 and TRBJ1-4, with D tentatively TRBD1 (6 bases). Germline loops: CDR1 SGHTA, CDR2 FQGNSA. The CDR3 runs 16 residues. V lost 3 bases, J lost 4 bases, and 15 bases lay in between. The CDR3 DNA follows: TGTGCCAGCAGCTTGAGAGGGGGTAGTTTTAATGAAAAACTGTTTTTT. This sequence encodes CASSLRGGSFNEKLFF.

The chain uses TRBV4-1 and TRBJ2-7; TRBD1 matches 9 bases. The CDR3 is 17 amino acids. V dropped 1 base and J dropped 1; count of bases not matched to a gene: 8. Germline lookup yields CDR1 MGHRA and CDR2 YSYEKL. The DNA of the CDR3 is TGCGCCAGCAGCCAAGTTGTTGGGACAGGGTCTTCCTACGAGCAGTACTTC. Translated: CASSQVVGTGSSYEQYF.

V gene TRBV9 combines with J gene TRBJ2-4; 9 bases are a match to TRBD1. CDR3 length: 21 amino acids. CDR1 SGDLS and CDR2 YYNGEE come from the germline V gene. Trimming removed 4 bases from V and 1 base from J; junction bases left unmatched: 21. Written as DNA, the CDR3 is TGTGCCAGCAGCCTGTCAATGAGGACAGGGGAAAGGAGCATGGCCAAAAACATTCAGTACTTC. It encodes CASSLSMRTGERSMAKNIQYF.

The chain couples TRBV6-6 to TRBJ2-7; tentative D call: TRBD1 (5 bases). Germline loops: CDR1 MNHNY, CDR2 SVGAGI (reference sequence). This CDR3 has 14 residues. Trimming left V 2 bases short and J 3 bases short, with 11 bases between. CDR3 region: CASSYGQGHYEQYF. Written as DNA, the CDR3 is TGTGCCAGCAGTTACGGTCAGGGCCACTACGAGCAGTACTTC.

The CDR3 reads CAWSVRGVYGYTF. CDR3 bases: TGTGCCTGGAGTGTTCGGGGGGTCTATGGCTACACCTTC. The chain has TRBV30 and TRBJ1-2; the D gene is possibly TRBD1 (5 bases). V lost 0 bases and J lost 4, with 9 bases in between. CDR1 GTSNPN and CDR2 SVGIG come from the germline V gene (reference sequence). There are 13 residues in the CDR3.

The chain links TRBV4-3 to TRBJ1-3; a possible D gene is TRBD1 (5 bases). The V end lost 0 bases, the J end lost 5 bases, and 14 bases lay between the germline ends. The CDR3 loop spans 16 amino acids. CDR1 and CDR2 (germline): LGHNA, YSLEER. The CDR3: CASSQDLGGSRNTIYF. The CDR3 DNA reads as TGCGCCAGCAGCCAAGATCTGGGGGGGAGCCGAAACACCATATATTTT.

The chain uses TRBV19 and TRBJ2-2, with D possibly being TRBD2 (7 bases). With 6 bases removed from V and 7 bases from J, the gap between germline ends came to 21 bases. The CDR3 is 16 residues long. The germline V gene encodes CDR1 LNHDA and CDR2 SQIVND (reference sequence). CDR3 amino acids: CASRVTTRGAIGELFF. CDR3 in DNA: TGTGCCAGTAGGGTCACGACCCGGGGGGCGATCGGGGAGCTGTTTTTT. Based on the CDR3 plus reference TRBV19 and TRBJ2-2, the full variable domain is DGGITQSPKYLFRKEGQNVTLSCEQNLNHDAMYWYRQDPGQGLRLIYYSQIVNDFQKGDIAEGYSVSREKKESFPLTVTSAQKNPTAFYLCASRVTTRGAIGELFFGEGSRLTVL.

The rearrangement joins TRBV7-6 to TRBJ2-5; TRBD1 matches 11 bases. CDR1 SGHVS and CDR2 FNYEAQ come from the germline V gene. This CDR3 has 17 amino acids. V was clipped by 1 base and J by 4 bases; unmatched bases: 8. CDR3 nucleotides: TGTGCCAGCAGCTTAGTAATAATGGACAGGGGGCCAGAGACCCAGTACTTC. It encodes CASSLVIMDRGPETQYF.

The table lists this clone with a few counts. The V gene is TRBV18, the J gene TRBJ2-3; tentative D call: TRBD2 (6 bases). V shed 2 bases and J shed 4 bases, with 13 bases lying between them. Germline CDR1 reads KGHSH; CDR2 reads LQKENI. The CDR3 covers 15 residues. CDR3 region: CASSPTAPGADTQYF. Written as DNA, the CDR3 is TGTGCCAGCTCACCAACGGCCCCGGGGGCAGATACGCAGTATTTT.

The sample holds one count of this clone. The chain uses TRBV18 and TRBJ1-2; D ambiguous. The CDR3 sequence is 13 residues long. Germline assignment: CDR1 KGHSH and CDR2 LQKENI. Trimming removed 3 bases from V and 2 bases from J, with 7 bases in between. In DNA, the CDR3 is TGTGCCAGCTCACCGACATCAAACTATGGCTACACCTTC. This encodes CASSPTSNYGYTF.